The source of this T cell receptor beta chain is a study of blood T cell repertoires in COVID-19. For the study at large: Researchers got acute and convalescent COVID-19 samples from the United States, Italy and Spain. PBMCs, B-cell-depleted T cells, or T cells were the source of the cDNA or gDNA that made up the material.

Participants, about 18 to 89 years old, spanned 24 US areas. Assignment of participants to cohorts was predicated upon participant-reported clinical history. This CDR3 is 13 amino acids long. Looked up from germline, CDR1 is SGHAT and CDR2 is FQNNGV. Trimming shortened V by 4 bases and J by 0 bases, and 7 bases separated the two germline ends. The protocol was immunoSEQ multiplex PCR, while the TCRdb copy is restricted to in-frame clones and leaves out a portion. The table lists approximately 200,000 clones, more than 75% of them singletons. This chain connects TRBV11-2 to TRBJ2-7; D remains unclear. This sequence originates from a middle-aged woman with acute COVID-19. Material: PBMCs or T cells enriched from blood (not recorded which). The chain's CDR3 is CASSSRGSYEQYF. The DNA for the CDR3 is TGTGCCAGCAGCTCCCGCGGCTCCTACGAGCAGTACTTC. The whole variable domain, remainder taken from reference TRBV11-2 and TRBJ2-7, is EAGVAQSPRYKIIEKRQSVAFWCNPISGHATLYWYQQILGQGPKLLIQFQNNGVVDDSQLPKDRFSAERLKGVDSTLKIQPAKLEDSAVYLCASSSRGSYEQYFGPGTRLTVT.